This T cell receptor beta chain was sequenced in a study of T cell responses to AZD1222 COVID-19 vaccine. The method was immunoSEQ multiplex PCR; TCRdb's version includes in-frame clones alone and lacks a portion of them. The data hold 150,000 to 160,000 clones, with 85% to 95% observed a single time. The sequence derives from an adult who received the AZD1222 COVID-19 vaccine. Material: peripheral blood, obtained 28 days after the second AZD1222 dose.

CDR3 region: CASSYSGSRGTQYF. The CDR3 DNA follows: TGTGCCAGCAGCTATTCAGGCTCTCGAGGGACCCAGTACTTC. The rearrangement joins TRBV7-3 to TRBJ2-5; no clear D. V was clipped by 4 bases and J by 7 bases, with 16 bases between them. This CDR3 has 14 residues. Germline CDR1 SGHTA, CDR2 FQGTGA.